Listed below are T cell receptor beta chains from one sample, sequenced in a study of blood T cell repertoires in COVID-19. The protocol was immunoSEQ multiplex PCR, while the TCRdb copy is restricted to in-frame clones and leaves out a portion. The sample lists 7,500 to 9,500 clones; around 85% were seen once. Sequenced sample: peripheral blood. These receptors all stem from a man aged 55 to 70 with acute or convalescent COVID-19. CDR3s include the opening cysteine and the closing phenylalanine or tryptophan. Fields, in order: V gene, CDR3 protein.

V: TRBV24-1
CDR3: CATSLGTGGRNEQFF

V: TRBV5-1
CDR3: CASSFRDSTDTQYF

V: TRBV11-2
CDR3: CATRGVIAGTGELFF

V: TRBV24-1
CDR3: CATSDSKQGNTEAFF

V: TRBV9
CDR3: CASSPSLSGTSGRRAHNEQFF

V: TRBV7-9
CDR3: CASSPQRVGVASDIQYF

V: TRBV24-1
CDR3: CATRGISETQYF

V: TRBV19
CDR3: CASSISRGNIQYF

V: TRBV30
CDR3: CAWSALNSYEQYF

V: TRBV12-3/TRBV12-4
CDR3: CASSPLWYEQYF

V: TRBV15
CDR3: CATSSRTGIRKKLFF

V: TRBV9
CDR3: CASSVGQGNTEAFF

V: TRBV12-3/TRBV12-4
CDR3: CASRRQGDQPQHF

V: TRBV4-1
CDR3: CASSQKGAGANQPQHF

V: TRBV7-9
CDR3: CASIRLDSNTGELFF

V: TRBV2
CDR3: CASSLDRLSSGQPQHF

V: TRBV10-3
CDR3: CAISDTGGVTNEKLFF

V: TRBV7-6
CDR3: CASSLVDFHFRSSYNEQFF

V: TRBV20-1
CDR3: CSAQGPNTIYF